This T cell receptor (beta chain) was recorded in a study of OX40 agonist ivuxolimab in advanced cancers. Study in general: Patient treatment consisted of intravenous ivuxolimab administration every 2 weeks at 0.01 to 10 mg/kg. Study results and limitations: In the expanded peripheral T cells, antigen specificity was never determined. Average numbers of expanded clones were greater in CD8+ T cells than in CD4+.

This table comes from immunoSEQ multiplex PCR, and its TCRdb copy is limited to in-frame clones, with some not included. This repertoire shows approximately 82,000 clones, 70% to 90% found once; its top ten account for over 5%. This CDR3 has 14 amino acids. Per the germline V gene, CDR1 is SEHNR and CDR2 is FQNEAQ (reference sequence). The V and J ends lost 0 bases and 2 bases respectively, with 6 bases between them. This clone was seen a single time. Its antigen is unidentified. The rearrangement joins TRBV7-9 to TRBJ2-3; D not certain. The sequencing used CD4+ or CD8+ T cells sorted from blood, collected in a trial of the OX40 agonist ivuxolimab. The clonotype originates from an adult with an advanced solid tumor such as melanoma, head and neck, liver or kidney cancer. The CDR3 region is CASSLAEDTDTQYF. In nucleotides, the CDR3 is TGTGCCAGCAGCTTAGCGGAAGACACAGATACGCAGTATTTT. Variable domain in full (rest from reference TRBV7-9 and TRBJ2-3): DTGVSQNPRHKITKRGQNVTFRCDPISEHNRLYWYRQTLGQGPEFLTYFQNEAQLEKSRLLSDRFSAERPKGSFSTLEIQRTEQGDSAMYLCASSLAEDTDTQYFGPGTRLTVL.